This T cell receptor beta chain stems from a study of cytomegalovirus exposure and HLA in healthy donors. The CDR3 extends over 14 amino acids. Deletions cut 3 bases from V and 4 bases from J, with 14 bases between. CDR1 and CDR2 (germline): SGDLS, YYNGEE. Remarks on this clone: Antigen specificity is unknown.

Use of 60 Vbeta and 13 Jbeta primers characterized the PCR. Authors' analysis steps: Later analysis identified tens of millions of unique TCR beta chains, approximately 11 million shared. Sequencing was performed with immunoSEQ multiplex PCR; in TCRdb, only in-frame clones are kept and a portion is missing. V and J calls and clone size are as listed in that table; D and trimming were resolved from the DNA. The sample records 150,000 to 200,000 clones, roughly 73% being singletons. Study-level points and caveats: Judged likely to be a sequencing artifact was a cluster of highly shared sequence variants. Researchers reported in a later analysis that common viral pathogens appeared linked to several top clusters.

The receptor was isolated from a woman aged 25 to 39 in good health and CMV-seronegative. Material for sequencing was PBMCs. The V and J genes are TRBV9 and TRBJ2-7, with D perhaps matching TRBD2 (5 bases). The CDR3 DNA reads TGTGCCAGCAGCGCGTTCTCAACGGGGTACGAGCAGTACTTC. Translated: CASSAFSTGYEQYF.